Below are 13 T cell receptor beta chains sequenced from a single sample in a study of blood T cell repertoires in COVID-19. Assay used: immunoSEQ multiplex PCR; TCRdb lists only in-frame clones, some missing. The sample has some 500,000 clones; less than 90% are singletons. Sequencing was performed on peripheral blood. The origin of the receptors is a woman aged 45-65 years with COVID-19, enrolled during active disease.

CDR3 in DNA: TGCGCCAGCAGCCCAGAAGGGACTAGCGCATCCGGGGAGCTGTTTTTT. Protein sequence: CASSPEGTSASGELFF. The chain is built from TRBV4-1 and TRBJ2-2; 10 positions match TRBD2. The germline V gene has CDR1 MGHRA and CDR2 YSYEKL. The CDR3 runs to 16 residues. V shed 4 bases and J 6 bases; nucleotides not matched to a gene: 8.

Turning to this clone: Other nucleotide sequences from this sample produce the same CDR3. The chain recombines TRBV6-5 with TRBJ1-1; 8 positions agree with TRBD1. J was trimmed by 4 bases and V by 6 bases; bases with no gene match: 4. Per germline, CDR1 MNHEY and CDR2 SVGAGI. The CDR3 totals 13 residues. The CDR3 region is CASSLDRGTEAFF. The CDR3 region has the DNA TGTGCCAGCAGCTTAGACAGGGGCACTGAAGCTTTCTTT.

The chain joins TRBV2 to TRBJ2-5; no reliable D call. The V gene lost 5 bases and the J gene lost 2 bases, with 12 bases spanning the gap. Germline V gives CDR1 SNHLY, CDR2 FYNNEI. This CDR3 region has 14 residues. The CDR3 spells CASSPYRAQETQYF. CDR3 nucleotides: TGTGCCAGCAGTCCCTACAGAGCACAAGAGACCCAGTACTTC. Based on the CDR3 plus reference TRBV2 and TRBJ2-5, the full variable domain is EPEVTQTPSHQVTQMGQEVILRCVPISNHLYFYWYRQILGQKVEFLVSFYNNEISEKSEIFDDQFSVERPDGSNFTLKIRSTKLEDSAMYFCASSPYRAQETQYFGPGTRLLVL.

V and J are TRBV7-2 and TRBJ1-6, with 7 bases identical to TRBD1. Germline V gene sequence: CDR1 SGHTA, CDR2 FQGNSA. The CDR3 consists of 15 residues. The junction had 7 bases not matched to a gene; V was cut back by 5 bases and J by 6 bases. In nucleotides, the CDR3 is TGTGCCAGCAGCAGACAGACAGGGAGTAATTCACCCCTCCACTTT. Protein product: CASSRQTGSNSPLHF.

This chain links TRBV28 with TRBJ1-1; no clear D. The germline V gene encodes CDR1 MDHEN and CDR2 SYDVKM. The V gene lost 2 bases and the J gene lost 1 base, with 11 bases spanning the gap. This CDR3 comprises 15 residues. The chain's CDR3 is CASSLAPDKNTEAFF. CDR3 nucleotide sequence: TGTGCCAGCAGTTTAGCCCCCGACAAGAACACTGAAGCTTTCTTT.

The CDR3 DNA reads TGCGCCAGCAGCTTGGCCATCGGGTTTTCACCCCTCCACTTT. This codes for CASSLAIGFSPLHF. The chain couples TRBV5-1 to TRBJ1-6; D gene uncertain. Per the germline V gene, CDR1 is SGHRS and CDR2 is YFSETQ. CDR3 length equals 14 residues. The V gene lost 0 bases and the J gene lost 9 bases, with 10 bases spanning the gap.

The chain is built from TRBV6-5 and TRBJ1-6; 11 bases agree with TRBD1. The CDR3 contains 15 residues. Trimming cost V 4 bases and J 10 bases; bases outside gene matches: 6. CDR1 and CDR2 (germline): MNHEY, SVGAGI. CDR3 DNA sequence: TGTGCCAGCAGTTTGCTGGGACAGGGGGGCTCACCCCTCCACTTT. Its translation: CASSLLGQGGSPLHF.

The chain is built from TRBV30 and TRBJ1-4, with 7 bases that match TRBD1. The ends lost 0 bases at V and 4 bases at J; junction bases unmatched: 5. The CDR3 spans 15 residues. Germline V CDR1 and CDR2: GTSNPN, SVGIG (reference sequence). CDR3 coding DNA: TGTGCCTGGAGTGTGTCGGGACAGATTAATGAAAAACTGTTTTTT. This sequence encodes CAWSVSGQINEKLFF.

CDR3 loop: CASSLQSGGNYGYTF. CDR3 nucleotide sequence: TGTGCCAGCAGCCTCCAATCGGGGGGTAACTATGGCTACACCTTC. The genes are TRBV7-2 and TRBJ1-2, with a weak D call TRBD1 (5 bases). This CDR3 has 15 amino acids. Trimming took off 5 bases at V and 1 base at J, with 14 bases between the two ends. The V gene's germline CDR1 is SGHTA and CDR2 FQGNSA.

The chain has TRBV6-5 and TRBJ2-3; TRBD2 matches 8 bases. Germline V gives CDR1 MNHEY, CDR2 SVGAGI. This CDR3 spans 13 amino acids. V shed 3 bases, J shed 12 bases, and the junction held 8 bases outside the gene matches. The CDR3 loop reads CASSYSSGGHQYF. The CDR3 nucleotides are TGTGCCAGCAGTTATTCCAGCGGGGGCCACCAGTATTTT.

The V call is TRBV7-3, the J call TRBJ1-6, with a tentative D call TRBD1 (5 bases). Trimming shortened V by 5 bases and J by 10 bases, and 12 bases separated the two germline ends. Germline V gene sequence: CDR1 SGHTA, CDR2 FQGTGA. This CDR3 is 13 amino acids long. The DNA of the CDR3 is TGTGCCAGCAGCGTAGGGACTGGATCACCCCTCCACTTT. As protein: CASSVGTGSPLHF.

The chain employs TRBV2 and TRBJ1-3, with D possibly TRBD1 on 6 matching bases. The V end was cut by 2 bases, the J end by 7 bases, with 15 bases between. The CDR3 length is 15 residues. Germline CDR1 SNHLY, CDR2 FYNNEI. The CDR3 region has the DNA TGTGCCAGCAGTGAAAGGGCAGGGGATATGAACACCATATATTTT. Translating it yields CASSERAGDMNTIYF.

In this sample, this clone turned up once. This chain connects TRBV19 to TRBJ2-1; D may be TRBD2 (6 bases). Trimming stripped 8 bases from V and 5 bases from J, with 19 bases between. CDR1 is LNHDA and CDR2 is SQIVND in the germline V gene (reference sequence). CDR3 length: 15 residues. The CDR3, as DNA: TGTGCCAGTCGCCCGAGGGATGGGGGGAACAATGAGCAGTTCTTC. Translation gives CASRPRDGGNNEQFF.